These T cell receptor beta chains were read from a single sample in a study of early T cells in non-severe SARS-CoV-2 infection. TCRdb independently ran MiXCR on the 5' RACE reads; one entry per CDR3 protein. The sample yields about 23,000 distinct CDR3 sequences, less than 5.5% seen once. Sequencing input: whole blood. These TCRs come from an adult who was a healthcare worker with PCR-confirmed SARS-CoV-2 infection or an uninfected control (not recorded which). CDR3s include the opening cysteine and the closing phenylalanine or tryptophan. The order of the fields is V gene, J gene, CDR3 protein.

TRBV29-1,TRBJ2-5,CSVEGSREWEETQYF
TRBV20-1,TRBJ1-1,CSANDAQHPGGTEAFF
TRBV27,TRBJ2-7,CATWDRSSYEQYF
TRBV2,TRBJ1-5,CASSALQGYNQPQHF
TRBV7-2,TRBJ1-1,CASSSGTQGWAFF
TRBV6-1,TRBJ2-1,CASSVRGGREQFF
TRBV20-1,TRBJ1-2,CSARALTDYGYTF
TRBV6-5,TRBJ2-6,CASSYSRGRGANVLTF
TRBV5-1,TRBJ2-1,CASSLGAGSSYNEQFF
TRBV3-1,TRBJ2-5,CASSQRTGGETQYF
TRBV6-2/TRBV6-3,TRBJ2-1,CASSYKVASSYNEQFF
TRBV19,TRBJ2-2,CASSIRLFGNTGELFF
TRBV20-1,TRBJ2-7,CSVSSGHEQYF
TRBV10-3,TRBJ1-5,CAITTGLNQPQHF
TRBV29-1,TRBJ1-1,CSGVGTGYDTEAFF
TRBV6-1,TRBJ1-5,CASSEATGQGYQPQHF
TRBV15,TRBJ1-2,CATSRTGIGYTF
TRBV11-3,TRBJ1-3,CASSLVGGNTIYF
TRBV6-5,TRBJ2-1,CASSSRYNEQFF
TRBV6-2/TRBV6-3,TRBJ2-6,CASSYGRHRGANVLTF
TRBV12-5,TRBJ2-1,CASGLPRGGSYNEQFF
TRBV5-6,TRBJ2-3,CASSSGWEGDTQYF
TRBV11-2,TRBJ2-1,CASSSPGTSGRVQFF
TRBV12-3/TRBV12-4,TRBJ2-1,CASSLQFQVSSYNEQFF
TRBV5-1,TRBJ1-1,CASSFIQGAEAFF
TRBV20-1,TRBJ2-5,CSASPGQGPQETQYF
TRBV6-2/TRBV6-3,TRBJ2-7,CASSSPSYEQYF
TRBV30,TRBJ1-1,CAWSLANPLGRTEAFF